These T cell receptor beta chains were read from a single sample in a study of cytomegalovirus exposure and HLA in healthy donors. This table comes from immunoSEQ multiplex PCR, and its TCRdb copy is limited to in-frame clones, with some not included. The sample consists of 150,000 or so clones, around four fifths of them appearing once. The sequencing sample was made of PBMCs. The receptors come from a man between 18 and 35 years old in good health and CMV-seropositive. Each CDR3 is given without its conserved first and last residue. Each record gives: J gene, CDR3 length, V gene, CDR3 protein.

TRBJ1-5 | 12 | TRBV4-3 | ASSQWDRDQPQH
TRBJ1-1 | 14 | TRBV27 | ASSLRQGVAGIEAF
TRBJ1-2 | 15 | TRBV5-6 | ASSPLGGQGDFYGYT
TRBJ2-6 | 12 | TRBV9 | ASSVTGLGALLT
TRBJ2-5 | 12 | TRBV6-6 | ASRLGTGPSEQY
TRBJ2-2 | 16 | TRBV11-2 | ASSLDSGDAKAVGELF
TRBJ2-2 | 13 | TRBV2 | ASSGTSGKIGELF
TRBJ2-1 | 16 | TRBV18 | ASSVLMTGGIAYNEQF
TRBJ2-7 | 11 | TRBV10-3 | ATQLAGGGEQY
TRBJ1-2 | 10 | TRBV5-4 | ASSGTGNGYT
TRBJ2-1 | 14 | TRBV13 | ASTPRSAGGPGEQF
TRBJ1-5 | 14 | TRBV27 | ASRVTGVYSNQPQH
TRBJ1-1 | 14 | TRBV5-1 | ASSLGRWGGGTEAF
TRBJ2-1 | 12 | TRBV9 | ASSPGGPYNEQF
TRBJ1-1 | 9 | TRBV25-1 | ASSGLEITF
TRBJ2-7 | 13 | TRBV5-4 | ASSWDLADPYEQY
TRBJ1-1 | 10 | TRBV7-9 | ASSLGPSEAF
TRBJ1-5 | 12 | TRBV10-3 | AIQPDRFFSPQH
TRBJ2-2 | 12 | TRBV29-1 | SVLSSLNTGELF
TRBJ2-7 | 11 | TRBV11-3 | ASSLGALSEQY
TRBJ1-1 | 11 | TRBV7-9 | ASSSTGLTEAF
TRBJ2-7 | 13 | TRBV4-1 | ASSPQGATSYEQY
TRBJ2-5 | 11 | TRBV19 | ASGRQDQETQY
TRBJ1-1 | 11 | TRBV15 | ATSRETVDEAF
TRBJ2-7 | 14 | TRBV30 | AWSVRIIAGDYEQY
TRBJ2-3 | 11 | TRBV9 | ASSETGLDTQY
TRBJ2-1 | 12 | TRBV6-4 | ASSDGGAYNEQF
TRBJ1-2 | 12 | TRBV14 | ASSQVTGVYGYT
TRBJ1-5 | 11 | TRBV7-6 | ASSLGDTSAQH
TRBJ2-3 | 11 | TRBV27 | ASKEGERNTQY
TRBJ1-2 | 11 | TRBV6-5 | ASLQGELYGYT
TRBJ2-1 | 11 | TRBV7-3 | ASSLGGGNEQF
TRBJ2-5 | 14 | TRBV7-8 | ASRTPGQGIQETQY
TRBJ2-2 | 14 | TRBV28 | ASSPPQGANTGELF
TRBJ2-7 | 14 | TRBV11-2 | ASSPGTGGLWAEQY
TRBJ2-4 | 14 | TRBV19 | ASSMGAGGAFDIQY
TRBJ2-1 | 13 | TRBV7-2 | ASSLRTSAGSEQF
TRBJ1-2 | 11 | TRBV7-3 | ASSLRQGGGYT
TRBJ2-7 | 9 | TRBV29-1 | SVGGLYEQY
TRBJ2-7 | 13 | TRBV28 | ASSLYPGITYEQY
TRBJ2-3 | 12 | TRBV5-4 | ASSRTGATDTQY
TRBJ2-7 | 12 | TRBV19 | ASSMNRGDYEQY
TRBJ2-3 | 17 | TRBV30 | AWRWSPRGLAGPTDTQY
TRBJ2-3 | 11 | TRBV4-2 | ASSHYGADTQY
TRBJ2-1 | 12 | TRBV28 | ASSSRLAPNEQF